This TCR beta chain was observed in a study of Ad26.COV2.S vaccination and SARS-CoV-2 variants. Treatment of the sample: roughly 18 received Ad26.COV2.S at low or high dose, single or two shots; several received placebo; per-sample allocation not given. Samples were taken on day 63 after the first vaccine or placebo injection. In the vaccine, an Ad26 vector expressed the SARS-CoV-2 spike of the Wuhan strain. Germline CDR1 reads SEHNR; CDR2 reads FQNEAQ (reference sequence). Trimming stripped 3 bases from V and 3 bases from J, with 9 bases between. The CDR3 is 13 residues long. This table comes from immunoSEQ multiplex PCR, and its TCRdb copy is limited to in-frame clones, with some not included. The sample contains over 200,000 clones, around 87% of which appear only once.

Here the sequenced sample was peripheral blood, taken in a trial of Ad26.COV2.S vaccine versus placebo. This TCR was sampled from a person aged 18-65 years who received the Ad26.COV2.S COVID-19 vaccine or a placebo. The genes are TRBV7-9 and TRBJ2-7; possible D gene TRBD2, 5 bases. CDR3 sequence reads: CASSLRVGYEQYF. The CDR3 coding sequence is TGTGCCAGCAGCTTGAGGGTAGGCTACGAGCAGTACTTC. Full variable domain (missing parts from reference TRBV7-9 and TRBJ2-7): DTGVSQNPRHKITKRGQNVTFRCDPISEHNRLYWYRQTLGQGPEFLTYFQNEAQLEKSRLLSDRFSAERPKGSFSTLEIQRTEQGDSAMYLCASSLRVGYEQYFGPGTRLTVT.